A selection of T cell receptor beta chains follows, all from one sample in a study of blood T cell repertoires in COVID-19. The assay was immunoSEQ multiplex PCR, and TCRdb's table has in-frame clones only and misses some. The table shows just over 300,000 clones, with approximately 90% occurring only once. Sequenced sample: PBMCs or T cells enriched from blood (not recorded which). These receptors all stem from a woman between 40 and 50 years old who had recovered from COVID-19. Each CDR3 is given without its conserved first and last residue. Fields, in order: clone size, V gene, CDR3 protein. Only some rows state a clone size, as once, few, many or a class for expanded clones.

abundance: .; v_gene: TRBV11-2; CDR3aa: ASSLRGRMNTEAF
abundance: .; v_gene: TRBV13; CDR3aa: ASSLGLGYPRDTQY
abundance: .; v_gene: TRBV18; CDR3aa: ASSPPEREVGNEQF
abundance: .; v_gene: TRBV6-5; CDR3aa: ASSPRGFYEQY
abundance: .; v_gene: TRBV9; CDR3aa: ASSWGQGASGYT
abundance: .; v_gene: TRBV7-2; CDR3aa: ASSLEQGVTGELF
abundance: once; v_gene: TRBV11-2; CDR3aa: ASSLFGGGNEKLF
abundance: few; v_gene: TRBV28; CDR3aa: ASSLEGYTGELF
abundance: .; v_gene: TRBV28; CDR3aa: ASSTYKRVLAF
abundance: .; v_gene: TRBV11-2; CDR3aa: ASSATGREPQH
abundance: .; v_gene: TRBV28; CDR3aa: ASSFEGQGADQPQH
abundance: .; v_gene: TRBV9; CDR3aa: ASSVGGRNIQY
abundance: once; v_gene: TRBV15; CDR3aa: ATSRDLGQQYEQY
abundance: .; v_gene: TRBV18; CDR3aa: ASSLTSGGTHNEQF
abundance: .; v_gene: TRBV7-9; CDR3aa: ASSPGQGRGNEQF
abundance: .; v_gene: TRBV7-2; CDR3aa: ASSPDSGTAKGYT
abundance: .; v_gene: TRBV27; CDR3aa: ASSLSEPRGPQH
abundance: .; v_gene: TRBV19; CDR3aa: ASTKSGVGPEAF
abundance: .; v_gene: TRBV7-3; CDR3aa: ASSLTAGLAPDTQY
abundance: once; v_gene: TRBV11-3; CDR3aa: ALHVLVYYNEQF
abundance: .; v_gene: TRBV2; CDR3aa: ASSDQGVGYGYT
abundance: .; v_gene: TRBV28; CDR3aa: ASSIQTGLQF
abundance: few; v_gene: TRBV4-3; CDR3aa: ASSQVAGGLYNEQF
abundance: once; v_gene: TRBV2; CDR3aa: ASSGGTRALDEQF
abundance: medium-sized; v_gene: TRBV19; CDR3aa: ASSALGSYNEQF
abundance: .; v_gene: TRBV20-1; CDR3aa: SAPRGTEAF
abundance: .; v_gene: TRBV11-2; CDR3aa: ASSYGTINFDNEQF
abundance: .; v_gene: TRBV15; CDR3aa: ATSAGPWDGYT
abundance: .; v_gene: TRBV30; CDR3aa: AWSDWSDTGELF
abundance: .; v_gene: TRBV24-1; CDR3aa: ATSDSGHPPETQY
abundance: few; v_gene: TRBV6-5; CDR3aa: ASSYGWTGDHGYT
abundance: .; v_gene: TRBV5-6; CDR3aa: ASSLTWEGRTDTQY
abundance: .; v_gene: TRBV9; CDR3aa: ASSVEDGQGVGKLF
abundance: .; v_gene: TRBV9; CDR3aa: ASSTLAGGYNEQF
abundance: .; v_gene: TRBV7-9; CDR3aa: ASSLAGYQYYEQY
abundance: .; v_gene: TRBV28; CDR3aa: ASRGTGNQPQH
abundance: few; v_gene: TRBV20-1; CDR3aa: SASGIRGSGNTIY
abundance: few; v_gene: TRBV18; CDR3aa: ASFENTDTQY
abundance: .; v_gene: TRBV11-2; CDR3aa: ASSLVNGGSYGYT
abundance: .; v_gene: TRBV10-3; CDR3aa: AISESQGRRGTGELF
abundance: .; v_gene: TRBV6-1; CDR3aa: ASREIAGGITDTQY
abundance: .; v_gene: TRBV19; CDR3aa: ASSSGTTQETQY
abundance: .; v_gene: TRBV10-1; CDR3aa: ASSSTSGGPETQY
abundance: .; v_gene: TRBV7-4; CDR3aa: ASNGGTNYGYT
abundance: few; v_gene: TRBV10-1; CDR3aa: ASSVGLAGQETQY
abundance: .; v_gene: TRBV3-1/TRBV3-2; CDR3aa: ASSQVRDPQGDEQY